This TCR beta chain stems from a study of blood T cell repertoires in COVID-19. For the study at large: Sites in the United States, Italy and Spain provided acute and convalescent COVID-19 samples. T cells, B-cell-depleted T cells, or PBMCs provided the cDNA or gDNA that served as material.

Deletions cut 7 bases from V and 5 bases from J, with 15 bases between. CDR3 size: 13 residues. Germline V gene lookup returns CDR1 SGHKS and CDR2 YYEKEE (reference sequence). Methods used by the authors: By means of reference gene primer amplification, nucleated cell counts were estimated. Some clones are missing from TCRdb's copy, which holds only in-frame ones; the method was immunoSEQ multiplex PCR. Clone size and V and J calls were adopted from that table, with D and trimming inferred from the DNA. The sample has 37,000 or so clones, about 88% seen once; the top ten hold around 11%. The TCR sequence derives from a man aged 60 to 69 with active COVID-19. This chain connects TRBV5-5 to TRBJ1-2; D gene uncertain. Sequenced: peripheral blood. The CDR3 region has the DNA TGTGCCAGCGGCCCGACGGGTCCTTATGGCTACACCTTC. Its translation is CASGPTGPYGYTF.